The present TCR beta chain was sequenced within a study of T cell responses to AZD1222 COVID-19 vaccine. J gave up 1 base and V 5 bases, and 10 bases lay outside the gene matches. From germline, CDR1 is SEHNR and CDR2 FQNEAQ (reference sequence). CDR3 size: 16 residues. The protocol was immunoSEQ multiplex PCR, while the TCRdb copy is restricted to in-frame clones and leaves out a portion. The repertoire holds roughly 120,000 clones, with approximately 94% as singletons. Samples with a second dose at about 4 or about 12 weeks were pooled together. V gene TRBV7-9 combines with J gene TRBJ1-1; the match to TRBD1 covers 7 bases. This sequence was found in an adult who received the AZD1222 COVID-19 vaccine. The starting material was peripheral blood, obtained 28 days after the second AZD1222 dose. For the CDR3, the DNA is TGTGCCAGCAGCGCTGGGACAGACCCACGGAACACTGAAGCTTTCTTT. Residues: CASSAGTDPRNTEAFF.